The 16 T cell receptor beta chains below come from one sample, sequenced in a study of control samples from healthy donors and cancer patients (dated by TCRdb to the early 2020s). The protocol used for the library was the immunoSEQ multiplex PCR assay. This is the immuneACCESS table as TCRdb keeps it, with only in-frame sequences that have V and J called. A part of the clones is gone; compared with another copy, unresolved V genes explain less than half, and the rest is unexplained. The sample table contains tens of thousands of clones; only one count was recorded for about four fifths of them. The top ten clones comprise 9.5% to 13% of the sample. Sequenced material: blood. These receptors came from a man between 65 and 85 years old in good health.

The chain couples TRBV18 to TRBJ2-7; tentative D call: TRBD2 (6 bases). The germline V gene has CDR1 KGHSH and CDR2 LQKENI. This CDR3 has 13 amino acids. V was pared by 3 bases and J by 9 bases, with 15 bases between. The CDR3 coding sequence is TGTGCCAGCTCACCTCTAGAGGGCGGGGTGCAGTACTTC. Encoded protein: CASSPLEGGVQYF. The full variable domain, its missing parts supplied by reference TRBV18 and TRBJ2-7, is NAGVMQNPRHLVRRRGQEARLRCSPMKGHSHVYWYRQLPEEGLKFMVYLQKENIIDESGMPKERFSAEFPKEGPSILRIQQVVRGDSAAYFCASSPLEGGVQYFGPGTRLTVT.

V is TRBV10-3 and J is TRBJ1-2; tentative D call: TRBD1 (5 bases). Germline V gene sequence: CDR1 ENHRY, CDR2 SYGVKD. V lost 6 bases and J 5 bases, leaving 16 bases between the germline ends. This CDR3 is 14 amino acids long. The chain's CDR3 is CAIRPSTELYGYTF. CDR3 nucleotides: TGTGCCATCAGGCCATCGACAGAGTTGTATGGCTACACCTTC.

The chain links TRBV19 to TRBJ2-7; tentative D call: TRBD1 (6 bases). Germline values: CDR1 LNHDA, CDR2 SQIVND (reference sequence). Trimming shortened V by 5 bases and J by 1 base, and 21 bases separated the two germline ends. This CDR3 is built from 17 residues. DNA of the CDR3: TGTGCCAGTAGTGAATATCACAGGGCCCTCACGTCCTACGAGCAGTACTTC. As protein: CASSEYHRALTSYEQYF.

The rearrangement joins TRBV29-1 to TRBJ1-2; possible D gene TRBD1, 5 bases. The CDR3 extends over 11 amino acids. In germline, CDR1 is SQVTM, CDR2 ANQGSEA. V was clipped by 7 bases and J by 3 bases, with 9 bases between them. The CDR3 spells CSGGSHYGYTF. DNA for the CDR3: TGCAGCGGGGGGTCGCACTATGGCTACACCTTC.

The chain carries TRBV14 and TRBJ2-1; the match to TRBD2 covers 8 bases. The CDR3 is 18 residues long. V trimming: 2 bases; J trimming: 2 bases; junction bases outside the gene matches: 11. CDR1 is SGHDN, CDR2 FVKESK, per germline. This CDR3 reads CASSQRSAGGGTYNEQFF. CDR3 nucleotide sequence: TGTGCCAGCAGCCAAAGATCAGCGGGCGGGGGGACCTACAATGAGCAGTTCTTC.

This chain connects TRBV24-1 to TRBJ2-3; perhaps TRBD1 as D (5 bases). This CDR3 comprises 15 residues. CDR1 and CDR2 (germline): KGHDR, SFDVKD. Deletions cut 1 base from V and 0 bases from J, with 7 bases between. DNA of the CDR3: TGTGCCACCAGTGATTTACAGGATAGCACAGATACGCAGTATTTT. The encoded protein is CATSDLQDSTDTQYF.

This chain joins TRBV2 and TRBJ2-5, with D possibly matching TRBD2 (5 bases). Germline V gene data show CDR1 as SNHLY and CDR2 as FYNNEI. There are 13 residues in the CDR3. Trimming pared 7 bases from V and 2 bases from J, leaving 11 bases between. The CDR3 region has the DNA TGTGCCAGCAAGACGGACTGGCAAGAGACCCAGTACTTC. This translates into CASKTDWQETQYF.

This clone was seen just once. The V call is TRBV5-6, the J call TRBJ1-2; weak D call: TRBD1 (6 bases). From germline, CDR1 is SGHDT and CDR2 YYEEEE. This CDR3 spans 17 amino acids. The V gene lost 3 bases and the J gene lost 6 bases, with 24 bases spanning the gap. Here the CDR3 DNA reads TGTGCCAGCAGCTCCACACTGGGGGGTCAGGGGATAGATGGCTACACCTTC. Translated, it gives CASSSTLGGQGIDGYTF. The variable domain in full, completed from reference TRBV5-6 and TRBJ1-2, reads DAGVTQSPTHLIKTRGQQVTLRCSPKSGHDTVSWYQQALGQGPQFIFQYYEEEERQRGNFPDRFSGHQFPNYSSELNVNALLLGDSALYLCASSSTLGGQGIDGYTFGSGTRLTVV.

The gene calls are TRBV7-8 and TRBJ1-3; no reliable D call. The CDR3 totals 12 residues. The germline gives CDR1 SGHVS, CDR2 FQNEAQ. Trimming shortened V by 3 bases and J by 2 bases, and 2 bases separated the two germline ends. The DNA for the CDR3 is TGTGCCAGCAGCTTTACTGGAAACACCATATATTTT. Translation: CASSFTGNTIYF.

This chain links TRBV5-6 with TRBJ2-3; 8 nucleotides match TRBD2. CDR1 is SGHDT and CDR2 is YYEEEE in the germline V gene. Trimming cost V 4 bases and J 2 bases; bases outside gene matches: 12. This CDR3 spans 17 amino acids. The CDR3 reads CASSPGYSGVDTDTQYF. The CDR3 DNA follows: TGTGCCAGCAGCCCCGGTTATAGCGGGGTTGACACAGATACGCAGTATTTT.

This chain joins TRBV28 and TRBJ2-5, with D possibly TRBD1 on 5 matching bases. The CDR3 length is 15 residues. V was cut by 1 base and J by 3 bases, with 12 bases left in between. Looked up from germline, CDR1 is MDHEN and CDR2 is SYDVKM. The CDR3 DNA follows: TGTGCCAGCAGTTTATCGGCAGGGATTGAAGAGACCCAGTACTTC. As protein: CASSLSAGIEETQYF.

The count of this clone is one. CDR3 bases: TGTGCCAGCAGTTGGGGTTTCAATCAGCCCCAGCATTTT. Translated, it gives CASSWGFNQPQHF. The chain recombines TRBV27 with TRBJ1-5; D is undetermined. With 4 bases removed from V and 3 bases from J, the gap between germline ends came to 7 bases. There are 13 residues in the CDR3. Germline CDR1 is MNHEY and CDR2 is SMNVEV (reference sequence).

The rearrangement joins TRBV6-2 or TRBV6-3 to TRBJ2-7; the D gene is possibly TRBD1 (5 bases). This CDR3 is built from 15 residues. With 0 bases removed from V and 3 bases from J, the gap between germline ends came to 12 bases. Germline V gene lookup returns CDR1 MNHEY and CDR2 SVGEGT. The CDR3: CASSYSGQGFYEQYF. CDR3 bases: TGTGCCAGCAGTTACTCGGGCCAGGGCTTCTACGAGCAGTACTTC.

The chain combines TRBV30 with TRBJ2-5; D tentatively reads TRBD1 or TRBD2 (7 bases each). The V end lost 6 bases, the J end lost 2 bases, and 16 bases lay between the germline ends. The CDR3 spans 14 residues. The germline V gene has CDR1 GTSNPN and CDR2 SVGIG (reference sequence). The CDR3 coding sequence is TGTGCCTGTTCGCCAGGGGGGGAACAAGAGACCCAGTACTTC. Its translation: CACSPGGEQETQYF.

The rearrangement joins TRBV10-3 to TRBJ2-2, with D perhaps TRBD1 (6 bases). CDR1 is ENHRY and CDR2 is SYGVKD in the germline V gene. The CDR3 is made up of 13 amino acids. Trimming left V 5 bases short and J 5 bases short, with 9 bases between. This chain's CDR3 is CAISSQGTGELFF. As DNA, the CDR3 is TGTGCCATCAGTTCCCAGGGGACCGGGGAGCTGTTTTTT.

The chain couples TRBV11-3 to TRBJ2-1; D is perhaps TRBD2 (5 bases). V was clipped by 1 base and J by 5 bases, with 12 bases between them. Germline loops: CDR1 SGHNT, CDR2 YENEEA. The CDR3 runs to 15 residues. The CDR3 DNA reads as TGTGCCAGCAGCTTAGGCGGGCATAAGAACAATGAGCAGTTCTTC. It codes for CASSLGGHKNNEQFF.